These 23 T cell receptor beta chains came from one sample sequenced in a study of T-cell memory formation after mild COVID-19. TCRdb re-called the 5' RACE reads with MiXCR, one entry per CDR3 protein. Among about 190,000 distinct CDR3 sequences, 15% to 20% were seen once, and the ten largest hold 2.4%. Sample: PBMCs or a T cell subset sorted from them (not recorded which). The receptors originated from an adult woman who had mild COVID-19 (a few samples of this study predate the infection). Cell type and time point are not known.

The V call is TRBV7-2, the J call TRBJ2-3, with TRBD2 identical over 7 bases. Germline assignment: CDR1 SGHTA and CDR2 FQGNSA. The CDR3 contains 12 residues. Trimming took 4 bases from V and 9 from J; bases not matched to a gene: 4. CDR3: CASSSLASTQYF. The CDR3 region has the DNA TGTGCCAGCAGCTCACTAGCGAGCACGCAGTATTTT.

This clonotype has only one observation. V usage is TRBV4-2 and J usage is TRBJ2-2, with unresolved D. The CDR3 loop spans 16 amino acids. V lost 0 bases to trimming and J lost 5 bases, with 13 bases between them. Germline-derived CDR1 and CDR2 are LGHNA and YNFKEQ. The CDR3 DNA reads TGTGCCAGCAGCCAAGATCAGGTGGTCGGAACCGGGGAGCTGTTTTTT. Protein product: CASSQDQVVGTGELFF.

This clonotype was counted only a few times. The V gene is TRBV6-6, the J gene TRBJ2-1; tentatively, D is TRBD2 (7 bases). This CDR3 is built from 17 residues. Trimming pared 0 bases from V and 4 bases from J, leaving 16 bases between. Germline CDR1 reads MNHNY; CDR2 reads SVGAGI (reference sequence). The CDR3, as DNA: TGTGCCAGCAGTTACTCTGGGGGGGCTGGCGTATACAATGAGCAGTTCTTC. This gives the protein CASSYSGGAGVYNEQFF.

This chain uses TRBV9 with TRBJ2-5; D not resolved. Germline V lookup: CDR1 SGDLS, CDR2 YYNGEE. V was clipped by 0 bases and J by 4 bases, with 7 bases between them. The CDR3 totals 13 residues. The CDR3 DNA reads as TGTGCCAGCAGCGTAGACCCGGGAGAGACCCAGTACTTC. Its translation is CASSVDPGETQYF.

A few counts support this clonotype. J is TRBJ1-6 and V is TRBV27; D is possibly TRBD1 (6 bases). The CDR3 covers 13 residues. Deletions cut 5 bases from V and 6 bases from J, with 8 bases between. CDR1 and CDR2 (germline): MNHEY, SMNVEV (reference sequence). The CDR3 spells CASSRGGNSPLHF. The CDR3, as DNA: TGTGCCAGCAGTAGGGGGGGTAATTCACCCCTCCACTTT.

This clonotype was observed a handful of times. In DNA, the CDR3 is TGCAGCGCCGCGGGACAGGGGTCCCCGAATGAGCAGTTCTTC. Its translation: CSAAGQGSPNEQFF. The rearrangement links TRBV29-1 to TRBJ2-1; TRBD1 agrees at 10 bases. CDR1 is SQVTM, CDR2 ANQGSEA, per germline. The trim removed 7 bases at V and 7 bases at J, leaving 10 bases unmatched. The CDR3 has 14 amino acids.

V usage is TRBV6-6 and J usage is TRBJ1-5, with 7 bases identical to TRBD1. This CDR3 has 15 amino acids. In germline, CDR1 is MNHNY, CDR2 SVGAGI (reference sequence). V shed 5 bases, J shed 2 bases, and the junction held 6 bases outside the gene matches. As DNA, the CDR3 is TGTGCCAGCAGTACACAGGGGCTAGGCAATCAGCCCCAGCATTTT. This gives the protein CASSTQGLGNQPQHF.

The chain uses TRBV5-1 and TRBJ2-7, with 8 bases that match TRBD1. The CDR3 is made up of 16 amino acids. Germline loops: CDR1 SGHRS, CDR2 YFSETQ. The V and J ends lost 2 bases and 2 bases, in that order; junction bases with no gene match: 9. CDR3 DNA: TGCGCCAGCAGCTTCGGCCTCGGACAGGGCACCTACGAGCAGTACTTC. The encoded protein is CASSFGLGQGTYEQYF. Based on the CDR3 plus reference TRBV5-1 and TRBJ2-7, the full variable domain is KAGVTQTPRYLIKTRGQQVTLSCSPISGHRSVSWYQQTPGQGLQFLFEYFSETQRNKGNFPGRFSGRQFSNSRSEMNVSTLELGDSALYLCASSFGLGQGTYEQYFGPGTRLTVT.

This clonotype was found many times. J is TRBJ2-1 and V is TRBV7-9; D call uncertain. V was clipped by 8 bases and J by 5 bases, with 22 bases between them. There are 16 residues in the CDR3. Germline V gene sequence: CDR1 SEHNR, CDR2 FQNEAQ (reference sequence). CDR3 residues: CASGTFPRDGHNEQFF. The CDR3 DNA reads as TGTGCCAGCGGCACTTTTCCGCGAGATGGACACAATGAGCAGTTCTTC.

The chain recombines TRBV7-3 with TRBJ2-1, with 9 positions matching TRBD1. Germline values: CDR1 SGHTA, CDR2 FQGTGA. Germline trimming cut 7 bases from V and 3 bases from J; bases unmatched to any gene: 4. This CDR3 is built from 14 residues. The CDR3 coding sequence is TGTGCCAGCAAGGAGACAGGGGGCTACAATGAGCAGTTCTTC. It is translated as CASKETGGYNEQFF. Full variable domain (remainder filled in from reference TRBV7-3 and TRBJ2-1): GAGVSQTPSNKVTEKGKYVELRCDPISGHTALYWYRQSLGQGPEFLIYFQGTGAADDSGLPNDRFFAVRPEGSVSTLKIQRTERGDSAVYLCASKETGGYNEQFFGPGTRLTVL.

In its sample, this clonotype was seen many times. The chain carries TRBV12-3 or TRBV12-4 and TRBJ1-2; D might be TRBD1 (5 bases). The V and J ends lost 4 bases and 8 bases respectively, with 11 bases between them. The CDR3 has 12 amino acids. CDR3 coding DNA: TGTGCCAGCAGTTCCAGGGTGGGGGGCTACACCTTC. The encoded protein is CASSSRVGGYTF.

The rearrangement links TRBV25-1 to TRBJ2-1; a possible D gene is TRBD2 (6 bases). The CDR3 spans 14 residues. Germline assignment: CDR1 MGHDK and CDR2 SYGVNS. Trimming pared 0 bases from V and 7 bases from J, leaving 10 bases between. The CDR3 coding sequence is TGTGCCAGCAGTGAATACGGGGGACCAAATGAGCAGTTCTTC. This encodes CASSEYGGPNEQFF.

The chain couples TRBV6-5 to TRBJ2-7; TRBD2 is a possible D gene (6 bases). Germline V CDR1 and CDR2: MNHEY, SVGAGI. The CDR3 runs 15 residues. V was cut by 6 bases and J by 2 bases, with 17 bases left in between. CDR3 bases: TGTGCCAGCAGCTCCATGGGGGGACGGACCTACGAGCAGTACTTC. This encodes CASSSMGGRTYEQYF.

The genes are TRBV5-5 and TRBJ1-4; D might be TRBD1 (6 bases). Germline V gene data show CDR1 as SGHKS and CDR2 as YYEKEE (reference sequence). The CDR3 consists of 15 residues. The ends were cut back, 5 bases at V and 7 bases at J, with 18 bases in the middle. This chain's CDR3 is CASSFAAGVGEKLFF. CDR3 DNA sequence: TGTGCCAGCAGTTTTGCGGCAGGGGTGGGTGAAAAACTGTTTTTT. The whole variable domain, filled in from reference TRBV5-5 and TRBJ1-4, reads DAGVTQSPTHLIKTRGQQVTLRCSPISGHKSVSWYQQVLGQGPQFIFQYYEKEERGRGNFPDRFSARQFPNYSSELNVNALLLGDSALYLCASSFAAGVGEKLFFGSGTQLSVL.

This chain connects TRBV3-1 to TRBJ2-3; weak D call: TRBD2 (7 bases). Trimming took 0 bases from V and 3 from J, leaving 16 bases between them. CDR1 and CDR2 from the germline V gene are LGHDT and YNNKEL (reference sequence). The CDR3 has 17 residues. Written as DNA, the CDR3 is TGTGCCAGCAGCCAAGACGTGGGGGGGACATGGACAGATACGCAGTATTTT. Its translation is CASSQDVGGTWTDTQYF.

This clonotype was picked up many times. The chain is built from TRBV24-1 and TRBJ2-3, with D perhaps matching TRBD1 (6 bases). There are 16 residues in the CDR3. V lost 7 bases to trimming and J lost 2 bases, with 18 bases between them. Germline values: CDR1 KGHDR, CDR2 SFDVKD. In DNA form, the CDR3 reads TGTGCCACCAGCGCGCCGAACAGGGAATACACAGATACGCAGTATTTT. It codes for CATSAPNREYTDTQYF.

This chain connects TRBV5-1 to TRBJ1-2; no clear D gene. The V end was cut by 0 bases, the J end by 7 bases, with 4 bases between. Germline V gives CDR1 SGHRS, CDR2 YFSETQ. The CDR3 covers 11 residues. The DNA for the CDR3 is TGCGCCAGCAGCTTGGGGGCTGGCTACACCTTC. This sequence encodes CASSLGAGYTF.

The chain combines TRBV5-1 with TRBJ1-3, with a weak D call TRBD1 (6 bases). CDR1 and CDR2 from the germline V gene are SGHRS and YFSETQ. V lost 4 bases to trimming and J lost 4 bases, with 18 bases between them. The CDR3 is made up of 16 amino acids. The CDR3 DNA follows: TGCGCCAGCAGCGCGGGGGGCCCGGGGACAGGAAACACCATATATTTT. It is translated as CASSAGGPGTGNTIYF. Supplemented by reference TRBV5-1 and TRBJ1-3, the full variable domain reads KAGVTQTPRYLIKTRGQQVTLSCSPISGHRSVSWYQQTPGQGLQFLFEYFSETQRNKGNFPGRFSGRQFSNSRSEMNVSTLELGDSALYLCASSAGGPGTGNTIYFGEGSWLTVV.

The V and J genes are TRBV7-9 and TRBJ2-3; 9 positions agree with TRBD2. This CDR3 has 16 residues. V trimming: 2 bases; J trimming: 4 bases; junction bases outside the gene matches: 7. Germline CDR1 SEHNR, CDR2 FQNEAQ (reference sequence). The CDR3 coding sequence is TGTGCCAGCAGCTTAATCCGCGGGAGGGCCCCAGATACGCAGTATTTT. Residues: CASSLIRGRAPDTQYF. Drawing the rest from reference TRBV7-9 and TRBJ2-3, the complete variable domain is DTGVSQNPRHKITKRGQNVTFRCDPISEHNRLYWYRQTLGQGPEFLTYFQNEAQLEKSRLLSDRFSAERPKGSFSTLEIQRTEQGDSAMYLCASSLIRGRAPDTQYFGPGTRLTVL.

The chain has TRBV20-1 and TRBJ2-1; the match to TRBD2 covers 7 bases. Per germline, CDR1 DFQATT and CDR2 SNEGSKA (reference sequence). J lost 4 bases, V lost 0 bases, and 6 bases had no gene match. This CDR3 comprises 15 residues. CDR3 nucleotides: TGCAGTGCTAGAGATTCAGCGGGGTCATACAATGAGCAGTTCTTC. Amino acids: CSARDSAGSYNEQFF.

V is TRBV24-1 and J is TRBJ2-7; no firm D call. This CDR3 comprises 11 residues. V lost 4 bases and J lost 4, with 4 bases in between. Per the germline V gene, CDR1 is KGHDR and CDR2 is SFDVKD. The CDR3 DNA follows: TGTGCCACCAGTGACCAATACGAGCAGTACTTC. Encoded protein: CATSDQYEQYF.

This clonotype was seen repeatedly, ten times or more. DNA of the CDR3: TGTGCCAGCAGTCCTCTACGGTCCTATGAGCAGTTCTTC. Protein sequence: CASSPLRSYEQFF. J is TRBJ2-1 and V is TRBV12-3 or TRBV12-4, with D hard to call. The CDR3 extends over 13 amino acids. V lost 5 bases and J lost 8, with 13 bases in between.

The rearrangement uses TRBV29-1 and TRBJ1-1; D remains ambiguous. Germline V gives CDR1 SQVTM, CDR2 ANQGSEA. Trimming cost V 5 bases and J 4 bases, with 20 bases left between them. This CDR3 contains 15 residues. CDR3 bases: TGCAGCGTTTGGTCCCCGATGAGGTCGGGCACTGAAGCTTTCTTT. Protein product: CSVWSPMRSGTEAFF. Full variable domain (rest looked up from reference TRBV29-1 and TRBJ1-1): SAVISQKPSRDICQRGTSLTIQCQVDSQVTMMFWYRQQPGQSLTLIATANQGSEATYESGFVIDKFPISRPNLTFSTLTVSNMSPEDSSIYLCSVWSPMRSGTEAFFGQGTRLTVV.